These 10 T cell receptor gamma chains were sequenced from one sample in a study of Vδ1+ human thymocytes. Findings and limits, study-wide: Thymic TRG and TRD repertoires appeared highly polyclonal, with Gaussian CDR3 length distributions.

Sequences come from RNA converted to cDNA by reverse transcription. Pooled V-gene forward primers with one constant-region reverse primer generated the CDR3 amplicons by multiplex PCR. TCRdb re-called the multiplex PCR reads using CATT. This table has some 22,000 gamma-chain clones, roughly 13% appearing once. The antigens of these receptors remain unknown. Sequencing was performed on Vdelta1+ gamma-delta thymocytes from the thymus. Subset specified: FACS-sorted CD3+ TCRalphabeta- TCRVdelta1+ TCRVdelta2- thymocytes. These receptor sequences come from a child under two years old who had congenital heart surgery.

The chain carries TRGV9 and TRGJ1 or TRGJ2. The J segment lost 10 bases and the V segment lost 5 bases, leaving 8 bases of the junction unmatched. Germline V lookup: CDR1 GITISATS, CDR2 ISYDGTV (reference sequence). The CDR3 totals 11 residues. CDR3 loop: CALWAPDKKLF. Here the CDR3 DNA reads TGTGCCTTGTGGGCCCCCGACAAGAAACTCTTT.

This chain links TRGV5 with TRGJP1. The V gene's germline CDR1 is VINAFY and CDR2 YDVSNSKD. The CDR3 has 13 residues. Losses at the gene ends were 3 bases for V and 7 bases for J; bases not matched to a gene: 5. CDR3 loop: CATWDFHGWFKIF. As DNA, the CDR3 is TGTGCCACCTGGGACTTCCATGGTTGGTTCAAGATATTT.

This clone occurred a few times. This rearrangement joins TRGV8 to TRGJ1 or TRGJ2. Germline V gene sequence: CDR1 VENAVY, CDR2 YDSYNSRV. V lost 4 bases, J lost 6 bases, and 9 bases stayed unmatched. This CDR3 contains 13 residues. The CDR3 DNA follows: TGTGCCACCTGGGAAACTAACGGTTATAAGAAACTCTTT. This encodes CATWETNGYKKLF.

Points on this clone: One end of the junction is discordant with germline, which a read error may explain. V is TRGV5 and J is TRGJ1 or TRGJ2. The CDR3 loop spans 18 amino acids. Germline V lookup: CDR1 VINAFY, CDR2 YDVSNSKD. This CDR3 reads CAPWDRPGPLESGYKKLF. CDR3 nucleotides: TGTGCCCCCTGGGACAGGCCGGGGCCCCTTGAGAGTGGTTATAAGAAACTCTTT.

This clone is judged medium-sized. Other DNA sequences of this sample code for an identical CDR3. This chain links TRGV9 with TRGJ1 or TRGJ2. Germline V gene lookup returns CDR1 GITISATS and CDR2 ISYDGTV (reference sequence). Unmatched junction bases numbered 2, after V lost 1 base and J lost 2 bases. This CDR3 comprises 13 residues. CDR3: CALWEVHYYKKLF. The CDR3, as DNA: TGTGCCTTGTGGGAGGTCCATTATTATAAGAAACTCTTT.

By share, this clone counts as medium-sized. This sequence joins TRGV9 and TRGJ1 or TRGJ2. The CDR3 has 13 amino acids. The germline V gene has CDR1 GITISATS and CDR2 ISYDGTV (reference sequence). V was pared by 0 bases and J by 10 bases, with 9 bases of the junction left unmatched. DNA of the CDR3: TGTGCCTTGTGGGAGGTGGACCCTCTGAAGAAACTCTTT. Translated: CALWEVDPLKKLF.

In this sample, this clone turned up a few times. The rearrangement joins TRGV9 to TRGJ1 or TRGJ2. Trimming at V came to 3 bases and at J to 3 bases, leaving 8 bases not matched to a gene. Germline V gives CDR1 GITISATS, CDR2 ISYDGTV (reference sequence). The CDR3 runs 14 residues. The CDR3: CALWELGVYYKKLF. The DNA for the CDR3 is TGTGCCTTGTGGGAGTTGGGGGTTTATTATAAGAAACTCTTT.

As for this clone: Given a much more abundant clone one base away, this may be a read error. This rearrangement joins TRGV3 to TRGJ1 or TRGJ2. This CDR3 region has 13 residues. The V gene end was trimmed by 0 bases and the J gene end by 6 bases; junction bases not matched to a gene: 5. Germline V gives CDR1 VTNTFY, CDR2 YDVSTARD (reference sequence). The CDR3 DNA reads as TGTGCCACCTGGGACAGGCGGAGTTATAAGAAACTCTTT. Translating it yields CATWDRRSYKKLF.

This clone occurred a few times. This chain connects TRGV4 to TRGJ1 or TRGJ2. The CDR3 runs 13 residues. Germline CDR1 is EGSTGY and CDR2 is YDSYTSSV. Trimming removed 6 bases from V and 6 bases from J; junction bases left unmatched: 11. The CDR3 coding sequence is TGTGCCACCTGGAATGAGGGTAGTTATAAGAAACTCTTT. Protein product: CATWNEGSYKKLF.

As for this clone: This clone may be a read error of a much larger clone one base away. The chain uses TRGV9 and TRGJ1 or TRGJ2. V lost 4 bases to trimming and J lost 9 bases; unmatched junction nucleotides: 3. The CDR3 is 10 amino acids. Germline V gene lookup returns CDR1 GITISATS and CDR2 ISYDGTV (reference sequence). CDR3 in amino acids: CALWESKKLF. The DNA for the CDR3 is TGTGCCTTGTGGGAATCTAAGAAACTCTTT.